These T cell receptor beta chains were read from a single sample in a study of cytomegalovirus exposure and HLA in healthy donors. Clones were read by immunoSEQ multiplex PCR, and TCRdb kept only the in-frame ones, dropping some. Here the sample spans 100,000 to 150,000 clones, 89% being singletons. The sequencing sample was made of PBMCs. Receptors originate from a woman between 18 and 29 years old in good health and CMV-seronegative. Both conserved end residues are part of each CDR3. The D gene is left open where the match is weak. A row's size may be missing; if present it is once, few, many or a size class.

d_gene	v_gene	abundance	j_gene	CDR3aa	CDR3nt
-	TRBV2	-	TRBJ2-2	CASSGRGRSRRNTGELFF	TGTGCCAGCAGTGGGCGGGGTCGCTCCCGGAGGAACACCGGGGAGCTGTTTTTT
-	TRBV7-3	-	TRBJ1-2	CASSLSGGDGYTF	TGTGCCAGCAGCTTATCCGGCGGGGATGGCTACACCTTC
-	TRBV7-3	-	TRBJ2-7	CASSLYGGATSEQYF	TGTGCCAGCAGCTTATATGGCGGGGCCACTAGTGAGCAGTACTTC
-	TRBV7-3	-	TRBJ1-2	CASSLWQGAGYTF	TGTGCCAGCAGCTTATGGCAGGGTGCAGGCTACACCTTC
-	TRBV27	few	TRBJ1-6	CASRSQGAYNSPLHF	TGTGCCAGCAGGTCACAGGGAGCCTATAATTCACCCCTCCACTTT
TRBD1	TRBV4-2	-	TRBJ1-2	CASSQPDRANYGYTF	TGTGCCAGCAGCCAACCAGACAGGGCCAACTATGGCTACACCTTC
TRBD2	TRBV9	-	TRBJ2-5	CASSLGLAGGLETQYF	TGTGCCAGCAGCTTGGGACTAGCGGGGGGGCTGGAGACCCAGTACTTC
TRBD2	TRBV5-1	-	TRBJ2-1	CASSFLAGGLNEQFF	TGCGCCAGCAGCTTTTTGGCGGGGGGCCTCAATGAGCAGTTCTTC
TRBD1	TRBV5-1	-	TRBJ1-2	CASSLTPDRSTF	TGCGCCAGCAGCTTGACCCCGGACAGGTCTACCTTC
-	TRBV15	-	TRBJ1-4	CATSGEEEKLFF	TGTGCCACCAGCGGAGAAGAGGAAAAACTGTTTTTT
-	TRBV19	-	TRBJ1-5	CASSISVANQPQHF	TGTGCCAGTAGTATTTCGGTTGCGAATCAGCCCCAGCATTTT
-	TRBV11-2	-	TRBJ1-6	CASSLEAGLPPLHF	TGTGCCAGCAGCTTAGAGGCAGGACTCCCGCCCCTCCACTTT
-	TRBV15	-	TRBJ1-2	CATSAPYGGYTF	TGTGCCACCAGCGCCCCCTATGGTGGCTACACCTTC
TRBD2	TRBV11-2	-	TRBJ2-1	CASSPRLAGVYNEQFF	TGTGCCAGCAGCCCCCGCCTAGCGGGGGTCTACAATGAGCAGTTCTTC
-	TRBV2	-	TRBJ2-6	CASAPGVGANVLTF	TGTGCCAGCGCCCCAGGGGTCGGGGCCAACGTCCTGACTTTC
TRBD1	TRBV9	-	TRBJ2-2	CASRGQGNTGELFF	TGTGCCAGCAGAGGACAGGGGAACACCGGGGAGCTGTTTTTT
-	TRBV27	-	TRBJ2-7	CASSFPGTPYGEQYF	TGTGCCAGCAGTTTCCCTGGGACACCATATGGCGAGCAGTACTTC
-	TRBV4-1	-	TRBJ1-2	CASSQDPGQAIYGYTF	TGCGCCAGCAGCCAAGATCCGGGACAAGCTATCTATGGCTACACCTTC
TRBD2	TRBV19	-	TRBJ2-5	CASSKGLAGDNLETQYF	TGTGCCAGTAGTAAGGGACTAGCGGGGGATAACCTAGAGACCCAGTACTTC
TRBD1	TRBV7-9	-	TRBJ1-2	CASTLGGTASRGYTF	TGTGCCAGCACCCTAGGAGGGACAGCCTCACGGGGCTACACCTTC
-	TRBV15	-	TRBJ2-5	CATRSDPGGEETQYF	TGTGCCACCAGAAGCGACCCCGGGGGTGAAGAGACCCAGTACTTC
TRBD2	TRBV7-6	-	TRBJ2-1	CASSPYSTGLAGGLSNNNEQFF	TGTGCCAGCAGCCCCTACTCAACGGGACTAGCGGGGGGGCTCTCTAACAACAATGAGCAGTTCTTC
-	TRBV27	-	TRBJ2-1	CASSSPLGVWLHEQFF	TGTGCCAGCAGCTCACCCCTCGGGGTGTGGCTTCATGAGCAGTTCTTC
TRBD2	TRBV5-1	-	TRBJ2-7	CASSAEGLAGRYF	TGCGCCAGCAGCGCCGAGGGACTAGCTGGGCGGTACTTC
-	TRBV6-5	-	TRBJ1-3	CASSYGASGGGNTIYF	TGTGCCAGCAGTTACGGGGCATCGGGAGGAGGAAACACCATATATTTT
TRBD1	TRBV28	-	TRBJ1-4	CASSFWTGGEKLFF	TGTGCCAGCAGTTTTTGGACAGGGGGTGAAAAACTGTTTTTT
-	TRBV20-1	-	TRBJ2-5	CSAQRGETQYF	TGCAGTGCTCAGAGAGGAGAGACCCAGTACTTC
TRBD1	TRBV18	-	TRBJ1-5	CASSGQGDQPQHF	TGTGCCAGCTCGGGACAGGGGGATCAGCCCCAGCATTTT
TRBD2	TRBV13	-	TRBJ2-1	CASSNALAGHYNEQFF	TGTGCCAGCAGCAACGCACTAGCGGGACATTACAATGAGCAGTTCTTC
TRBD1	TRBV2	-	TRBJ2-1	CASRDRLTYNEQFF	TGTGCCAGTCGGGACAGGCTGACCTACAATGAGCAGTTCTTC
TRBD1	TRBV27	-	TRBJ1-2	CASRTGTGGYGYTF	TGTGCCAGCAGAACCGGGACAGGGGGCTATGGCTACACCTTC
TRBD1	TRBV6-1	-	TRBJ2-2	CASSEAVPGQGRNTGELFF	TGTGCCAGCAGTGAAGCCGTCCCGGGACAGGGGAGAAACACCGGGGAGCTGTTTTTT
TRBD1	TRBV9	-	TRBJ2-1	CASSPAGQGTYNEQFF	TGTGCCAGCAGCCCTGCCGGACAGGGAACTTACAATGAGCAGTTCTTC
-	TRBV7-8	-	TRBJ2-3	CASSLAHAGGSTGTQYF	TGTGCCAGCAGCTTAGCGCATGCCGGGGGTTCGACGGGGACGCAGTATTTT
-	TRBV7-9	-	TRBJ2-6	CAIPGTRRTGANVLTF	TGTGCCATTCCCGGGACTCGGCGGACTGGGGCCAACGTCCTGACTTTC